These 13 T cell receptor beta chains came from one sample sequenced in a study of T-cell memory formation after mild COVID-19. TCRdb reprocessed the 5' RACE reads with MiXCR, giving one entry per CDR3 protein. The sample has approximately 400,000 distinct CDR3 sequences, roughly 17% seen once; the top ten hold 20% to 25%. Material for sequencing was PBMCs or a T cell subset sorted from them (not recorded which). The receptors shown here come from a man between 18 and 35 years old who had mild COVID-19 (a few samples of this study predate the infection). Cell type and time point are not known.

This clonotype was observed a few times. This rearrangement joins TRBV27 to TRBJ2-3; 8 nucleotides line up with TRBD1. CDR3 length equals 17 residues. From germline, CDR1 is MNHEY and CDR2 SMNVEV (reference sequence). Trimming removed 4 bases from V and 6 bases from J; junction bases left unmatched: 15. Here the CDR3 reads CASSSPFRTGRKDTQYF. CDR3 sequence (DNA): TGTGCCAGCAGTTCGCCATTCCGGACAGGGCGTAAGGATACGCAGTATTTT.

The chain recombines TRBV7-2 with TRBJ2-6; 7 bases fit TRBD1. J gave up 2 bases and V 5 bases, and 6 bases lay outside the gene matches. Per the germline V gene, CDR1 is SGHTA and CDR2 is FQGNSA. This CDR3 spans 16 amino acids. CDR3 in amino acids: CASSHNTGAGANVLTF. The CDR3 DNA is TGTGCCAGCAGCCATAATACAGGGGCTGGGGCCAACGTCCTGACTTTC.

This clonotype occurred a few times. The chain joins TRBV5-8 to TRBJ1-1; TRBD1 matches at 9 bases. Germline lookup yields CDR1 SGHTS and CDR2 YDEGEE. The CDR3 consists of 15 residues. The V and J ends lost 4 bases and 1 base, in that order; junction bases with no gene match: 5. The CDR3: CASSPPGQGNTEAFF. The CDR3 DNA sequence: TGTGCCAGCAGCCCCCCGGGACAGGGGAACACTGAAGCTTTCTTT.

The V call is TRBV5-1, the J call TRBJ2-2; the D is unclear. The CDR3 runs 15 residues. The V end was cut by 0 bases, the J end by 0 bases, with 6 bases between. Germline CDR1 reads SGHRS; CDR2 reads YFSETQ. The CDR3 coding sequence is TGCGCCAGCAGCTTGGAGGGCCCGAACACCGGGGAGCTGTTTTTT. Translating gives CASSLEGPNTGELFF.

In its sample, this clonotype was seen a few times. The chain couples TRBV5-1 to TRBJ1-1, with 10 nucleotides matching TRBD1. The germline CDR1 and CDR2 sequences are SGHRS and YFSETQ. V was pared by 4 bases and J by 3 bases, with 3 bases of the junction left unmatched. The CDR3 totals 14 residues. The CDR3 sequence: CASSPGTGDTEAFF. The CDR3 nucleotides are TGCGCCAGCAGCCCCGGGACAGGGGACACTGAAGCTTTCTTT.

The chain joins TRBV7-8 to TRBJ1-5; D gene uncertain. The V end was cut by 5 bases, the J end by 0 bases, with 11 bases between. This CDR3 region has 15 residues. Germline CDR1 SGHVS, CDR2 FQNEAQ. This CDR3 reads CASSRTEYSNQPQHF. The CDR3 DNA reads TGTGCCAGCAGCCGAACCGAGTATAGCAATCAGCCCCAGCATTTT.

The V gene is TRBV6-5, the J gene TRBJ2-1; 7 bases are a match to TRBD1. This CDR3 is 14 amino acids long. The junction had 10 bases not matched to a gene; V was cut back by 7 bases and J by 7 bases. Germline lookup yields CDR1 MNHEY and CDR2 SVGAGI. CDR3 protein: CASNPGGSTNEQFF. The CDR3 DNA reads TGTGCCAGCAACCCAGGGGGTTCGACTAATGAGCAGTTCTTC.

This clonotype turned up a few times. DNA of the CDR3: TGCGCCAGCAGCCAAGATCCTTTCGGGGATATTTCAGATACGCAGTATTTT. Residues: CASSQDPFGDISDTQYF. The V call is TRBV4-1, the J call TRBJ2-3; a weak D match, TRBD2 (5 bases). V gave up 0 bases and J gave up 4 bases, with 17 bases separating them. The CDR3 is 17 amino acids. Germline V gives CDR1 MGHRA, CDR2 YSYEKL.

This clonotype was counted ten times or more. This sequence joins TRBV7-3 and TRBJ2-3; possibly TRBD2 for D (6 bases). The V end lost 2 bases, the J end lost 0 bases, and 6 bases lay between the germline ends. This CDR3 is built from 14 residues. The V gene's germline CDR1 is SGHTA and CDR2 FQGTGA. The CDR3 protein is CASSLGTSTDTQYF. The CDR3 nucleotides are TGTGCCAGCAGCTTAGGGACTAGCACAGATACGCAGTATTTT.

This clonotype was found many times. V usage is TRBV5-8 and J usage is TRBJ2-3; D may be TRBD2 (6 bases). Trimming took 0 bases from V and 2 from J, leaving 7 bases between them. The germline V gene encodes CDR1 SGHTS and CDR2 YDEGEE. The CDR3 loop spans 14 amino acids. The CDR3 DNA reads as TGTGCCAGCAGCTTGGGGGACTTCACAGATACGCAGTATTTT. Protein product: CASSLGDFTDTQYF.

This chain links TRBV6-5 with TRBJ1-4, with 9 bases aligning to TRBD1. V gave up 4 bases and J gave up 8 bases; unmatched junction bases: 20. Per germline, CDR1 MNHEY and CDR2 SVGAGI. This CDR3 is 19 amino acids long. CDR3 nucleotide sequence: TGTGCCAGCAGTTCCGAACCGACGATAACAGGGGGCGCGCGGGAAAAACTGTTTTTT. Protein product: CASSSEPTITGGAREKLFF.

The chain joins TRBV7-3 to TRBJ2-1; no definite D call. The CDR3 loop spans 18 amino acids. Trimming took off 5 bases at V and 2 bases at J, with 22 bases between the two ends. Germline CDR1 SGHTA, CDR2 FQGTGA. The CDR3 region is CASSTSVIRRQPYNEQFF. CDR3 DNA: TGTGCCAGCAGCACATCTGTCATCAGGCGCCAGCCCTACAATGAGCAGTTCTTC.

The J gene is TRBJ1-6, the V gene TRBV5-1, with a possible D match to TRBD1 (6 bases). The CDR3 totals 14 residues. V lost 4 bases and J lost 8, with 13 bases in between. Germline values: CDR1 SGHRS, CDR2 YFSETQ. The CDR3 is CASSPQGFYSPLHF. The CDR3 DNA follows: TGCGCCAGCAGCCCGCAGGGGTTTTATTCACCCCTCCACTTT.